These 27 T cell receptor beta chains originate from one sample sequenced in a study of shared clonotypes between healthy human individuals. Sequenced by immunoSEQ multiplex PCR; TCRdb stores in-frame clones only, minus some. This table holds millions of clones, 90% to 95% found once. Sequencing input: naive CD4+ T cells sorted from blood. As for subset: CD45RA+ positively selected. All receptors derive from a man younger than 35 in good health.

The chain employs TRBV10-1 and TRBJ2-2, with 8 bases matching TRBD1. The CDR3 covers 13 residues. CDR1 and CDR2 (germline): WNHNN, SYGVQD (reference sequence). V lost 6 bases, J lost 6 bases, and 3 bases stayed unmatched. CDR3 bases: TGCGCCAGCAGGGACAGGGTTCCCGGGGAGCTGTTTTTT. This encodes CASRDRVPGELFF.

This sequence joins TRBV6-5 and TRBJ2-3, with TRBD2 matching 8 bases. The CDR3 spans 15 residues. Trimming cost V 6 bases and J 7 bases; bases outside gene matches: 12. Germline V lookup: CDR1 MNHEY, CDR2 SVGAGI. The chain's CDR3 is CASSLSGLGSNTQYF. The CDR3 DNA follows: TGTGCCAGCAGCCTCTCGGGACTAGGTTCAAATACGCAGTATTTT.

Points on this clone: Other nucleotide sequences from this sample produce the same CDR3. This sequence joins TRBV6-1 and TRBJ1-5; TRBD1 agrees at 9 bases. The CDR3 consists of 14 residues. J gave up 6 bases and V 5 bases, and 5 bases lay outside the gene matches. Per germline, CDR1 MNHNS and CDR2 SASEGT. CDR3 amino acids: CASSPGQGSQPQHF. CDR3 DNA: TGTGCCAGCAGTCCGGGACAGGGATCTCAGCCCCAGCATTTT.

The rearrangement uses TRBV19 and TRBJ1-1; tentatively, D is TRBD1 (6 bases). The V gene lost 6 bases and the J gene lost 5 bases, with 13 bases spanning the gap. The CDR3 extends over 13 amino acids. Germline V CDR1 and CDR2: LNHDA, SQIVND (reference sequence). The DNA of the CDR3 is TGTGCCAGTAGCCTAGGGGGAATTACTGAAGCTTTCTTT. Protein: CASSLGGITEAFF. Full variable domain (rest looked up from reference TRBV19 and TRBJ1-1): DGGITQSPKYLFRKEGQNVTLSCEQNLNHDAMYWYRQDPGQGLRLIYYSQIVNDFQKGDIAEGYSVSREKKESFPLTVTSAQKNPTAFYLCASSLGGITEAFFGQGTRLTVV.

The chain joins TRBV7-6 to TRBJ2-5; 7 bases are shared with TRBD2. The CDR3 length is 14 residues. Trimming removed 5 bases from V and 5 bases from J; junction bases left unmatched: 8. Germline CDR1 reads SGHVS; CDR2 reads FNYEAQ. CDR3 bases: TGTGCCAGCAGCCCCGGGACTACTAGGGAGACCCAGTACTTC. It is translated as CASSPGTTRETQYF.

The chain employs TRBV15 and TRBJ2-1; 8 bases match TRBD1. CDR3 length equals 16 residues. CDR1 and CDR2 from the germline V gene are LNHNV and YYDKDF (reference sequence). Trimming removed 1 base from V and 6 bases from J; junction bases left unmatched: 8. The CDR3 sequence: CATSRAAGTGLNEQFF. CDR3 DNA sequence: TGTGCCACCAGCAGAGCCGCCGGGACAGGACTCAATGAGCAGTTCTTC. The complete variable domain, with remaining parts taken from reference TRBV15 and TRBJ2-1, reads DAMVIQNPRYQVTQFGKPVTLSCSQTLNHNVMYWYQQKSSQAPKLLFHYYDKDFNNEADTPDNFQSRRPNTSFCFLDIRSPGLGDTAMYLCATSRAAGTGLNEQFFGPGTRLTVL.

The chain uses TRBV6-1 and TRBJ1-5; 7 bases match TRBD1. V shed 10 bases and J 2 bases; nucleotides not matched to a gene: 8. The CDR3 length is 14 residues. CDR1 MNHNS and CDR2 SASEGT come from the germline V gene. The CDR3 loop reads CAISIGQGNQPQHF. CDR3 nucleotide sequence: TGTGCCATCTCCATAGGACAGGGCAATCAGCCCCAGCATTTT.

The chain has TRBV7-2 and TRBJ1-2; D gene uncertain. The germline V gene has CDR1 SGHTA and CDR2 FQGNSA. CDR3 size: 12 residues. V lost 4 bases, J lost 3 bases, and 6 bases lay in between. CDR3 nucleotides: TGTGCCAGCAGCTCTCAGGACTATGGCTACACCTTC. Translating gives CASSSQDYGYTF.

The chain uses TRBV7-2 and TRBJ2-1; D unresolved. CDR3 length: 16 amino acids. In germline, CDR1 is SGHTA, CDR2 FQGNSA. V was trimmed by 0 bases and J by 0 bases, leaving 9 bases between them. The CDR3: CASSLAHGGSYNEQFF. The CDR3 DNA is TGTGCCAGCAGCTTAGCGCACGGCGGCTCCTACAATGAGCAGTTCTTC.

Notes on this clone: A single base separates this from a much larger clone, so it may be a read error. The sample contains more than one DNA sequence encoding this CDR3. J is TRBJ1-1 and V is TRBV7-9, with a possible D match to TRBD1 (5 bases). The ends were cut back, 2 bases at V and 0 bases at J, with 7 bases in the middle. The CDR3 is 14 amino acids. Germline values: CDR1 SEHNR, CDR2 FQNEAQ (reference sequence). The chain's CDR3 is CASSLQGMNTEAFF. The CDR3 DNA follows: TGTGCCAGCAGCTTACAGGGTATGAACACTGAAGCTTTCTTT.

The V and J genes are TRBV11-2 and TRBJ2-7; D is possibly TRBD2 (6 bases). Germline values: CDR1 SGHAT, CDR2 FQNNGV. The CDR3 sequence is 16 residues long. V was pared by 1 base and J by 5 bases, with 18 bases between. The CDR3 protein is CASSLGRGTLTDEQYF. The CDR3, as DNA: TGTGCCAGCAGCTTAGGACGGGGGACCCTAACCGACGAGCAGTACTTC.

This clone appeared a single time. The CDR3 loop reads CASRIGGTDTQYF. Here the CDR3 DNA reads TGTGCCAGCAGAATAGGCGGGACAGATACGCAGTATTTT. The genes are TRBV2 and TRBJ2-3, with D perhaps TRBD2 (5 bases). The CDR3 is made up of 13 amino acids. With 6 bases removed from V and 3 bases from J, the gap between germline ends came to 10 bases. CDR1 and CDR2 (germline): SNHLY, FYNNEI.

This sequence joins TRBV10-2 and TRBJ1-5; D is unresolved. Deletions cut 8 bases from V and 7 bases from J, with 15 bases between. The CDR3 spans 13 residues. Germline assignment: CDR1 WSHSY and CDR2 SAAADI. CDR3 bases: TGCGCCAGCCCCCTCAAGGGCGAACAGCCCCAGCATTTT. Residues: CASPLKGEQPQHF.

The chain recombines TRBV30 with TRBJ1-1, with D unclear. Deletions cut 5 bases from V and 4 bases from J, with 11 bases between. CDR1 is GTSNPN, CDR2 SVGIG, per germline (reference sequence). CDR3 size: 12 residues. The CDR3 is CAWGTAGTEAFF. CDR3 sequence (DNA): TGTGCCTGGGGTACCGCAGGCACTGAAGCTTTCTTT.

The chain employs TRBV7-5 and TRBJ2-7. TRBV7-5 is marked as a pseudogene. The CDR3 spans 17 residues. The CDR3 region is CARSLSFPTKGPYEQYF. The CDR3 DNA sequence: TGTGCCAGAAGCTTATCGTTCCCAACAAAGGGACCCTACGAGCAGTACTTC.

This clone was detected once. V usage is TRBV2 and J usage is TRBJ1-5; no clear D. V lost 6 bases to trimming and J lost 3 bases, with 9 bases between them. The CDR3 consists of 13 residues. CDR1 SNHLY and CDR2 FYNNEI come from the germline V gene. CDR3 region: CASRGPNNQPQHF. The CDR3 DNA is TGTGCCAGCAGGGGCCCAAACAATCAGCCCCAGCATTTT.

This chain links TRBV13 with TRBJ2-7; the match to TRBD2 covers 7 bases. Germline lookup yields CDR1 PRHDT and CDR2 FYEKMQ (reference sequence). The CDR3 is 14 residues long. V lost 5 bases and J lost 2; bases outside the gene matches: 6. The CDR3 sequence: CASSQRLAPYEQYF. The CDR3 coding sequence is TGTGCCAGCAGCCAGAGACTAGCCCCCTACGAGCAGTACTTC.

The rearrangement uses TRBV11-2 and TRBJ1-1, with D possibly being TRBD1 (6 bases). CDR1 and CDR2 (germline): SGHAT, FQNNGV. The V and J ends lost 1 base and 1 base respectively, with 13 bases between them. CDR3 size: 16 residues. The CDR3 sequence: CASSLGDRTANTEAFF. DNA for the CDR3: TGTGCCAGCAGCTTAGGGGATCGGACAGCGAACACTGAAGCTTTCTTT.

The chain employs TRBV9 and TRBJ2-3; D remains ambiguous. The CDR3 extends over 14 amino acids. Trimming pared 2 bases from V and 2 bases from J, leaving 9 bases between. CDR1 and CDR2 (germline): SGDLS, YYNGEE. The CDR3 reads CASSVHDYTDTQYF. The CDR3 bases are TGTGCCAGCAGCGTGCACGATTACACAGATACGCAGTATTTT.

The chain combines TRBV28 with TRBJ2-3; D not certain. Trimming shortened V by 3 bases and J by 4 bases, and 8 bases separated the two germline ends. The germline V gene encodes CDR1 MDHEN and CDR2 SYDVKM. The CDR3 has 13 residues. CDR3 sequence reads: CASSLSEPDTQYF. In nucleotides, the CDR3 is TGTGCCAGCAGTTTGAGTGAGCCAGATACGCAGTATTTT.

This CDR3 reads CASSAGGPRLNEQFF. CDR3 DNA sequence: TGCGCCAGCAGCGCCGGAGGGCCCCGGTTGAATGAGCAGTTCTTC. The chain links TRBV5-1 to TRBJ2-1; TRBD2 is a possible D gene (6 bases). The CDR3 is 15 residues long. The V gene's germline CDR1 is SGHRS and CDR2 YFSETQ. V gave up 4 bases and J gave up 7 bases, with 18 bases separating them.

The chain has TRBV28 and TRBJ1-1; the D is unclear. Germline-derived CDR1 and CDR2 are MDHEN and SYDVKM. V was cut by 5 bases and J by 4 bases, with 5 bases left in between. CDR3 size: 11 residues. The CDR3 protein is CASSPVTEAFF. In nucleotides, the CDR3 is TGTGCCAGCAGTCCAGTCACTGAAGCTTTCTTT.

This clone was seen a single time. The V and J genes are TRBV30 and TRBJ2-7; the D gene could be TRBD1 or TRBD2 (6 bases each). The CDR3 is 12 amino acids. Trimming took off 3 bases at V and 3 bases at J, with 9 bases between the two ends. CDR1 GTSNPN and CDR2 SVGIG come from the germline V gene (reference sequence). CDR3 residues: CAWRRDNYEQYF. CDR3 DNA: TGTGCCTGGAGGCGGGACAACTACGAGCAGTACTTC.

This clone was counted only a few times. This rearrangement joins TRBV7-2 to TRBJ1-5; 10 nucleotides line up with TRBD1. V was clipped by 0 bases and J by 7 bases; unmatched bases: 3. The CDR3 consists of 15 residues. CDR1 SGHTA and CDR2 FQGNSA come from the germline V gene. The CDR3 DNA sequence: TGTGCCAGCAGCTTAGCGACAGGGGGCCGCCAGCCCCAGCATTTT. It specifies CASSLATGGRQPQHF.

The chain recombines TRBV4-1 with TRBJ2-7; TRBD1 matches 9 bases. The trim removed 3 bases at V and 2 bases at J, leaving 11 bases unmatched. CDR1 is MGHRA, CDR2 YSYEKL, per germline. This CDR3 is 17 amino acids long. This chain's CDR3 is CASSHPTGGVNTYEQYF. The CDR3 DNA reads as TGCGCCAGCAGCCACCCTACAGGGGGCGTTAATACCTACGAGCAGTACTTC.

The J gene is TRBJ1-6, the V gene TRBV30; D is unresolved. Germline V lookup: CDR1 GTSNPN, CDR2 SVGIG (reference sequence). Between the trimmed V and J ends, which lost 7 bases and 7 bases, there was a span of 14 bases. The length of the CDR3 is 13 residues. The CDR3 DNA reads TGTGCCTTAAGCGGGCAGGAGAATTCACCCCTCCACTTT. Amino acids: CALSGQENSPLHF.

The chain recombines TRBV28 with TRBJ1-5; possibly TRBD1 for D (5 bases). The CDR3 consists of 15 residues. The ends were cut back, 3 bases at V and 5 bases at J, with 14 bases in the middle. In germline, CDR1 is MDHEN, CDR2 SYDVKM. The CDR3 protein is CASSLFGREDQPQHF. CDR3 nucleotide sequence: TGTGCCAGCAGTTTGTTCGGCAGGGAGGATCAGCCCCAGCATTTT. Full variable domain (outside the CDR3, taken from reference TRBV28 and TRBJ1-5): DVKVTQSSRYLVKRTGEKVFLECVQDMDHENMFWYRQDPGLGLRLIYFSYDVKMKEKGDIPEGYSVSREKKERFSLILESASTNQTSMYLCASSLFGREDQPQHFGDGTRLSIL.